The sequence of this T cell receptor (beta chain) was determined in a study of breast tumors, draining lymph nodes, adjacent tissues. About this clonotype itself: As yet, its antigen is unknown.

One entry per CDR3 protein results from TCRdb running MiXCR on the multiplex PCR reads. In the table there are fewer than 85,000 distinct CDR3 sequences, roughly a fifth of which are singletons. Samples came from axillary lymph nodes draining the breast cancer. This CDR3 is 13 amino acids long. The V gene's germline CDR1 is LGHDT and CDR2 YNNKEL (reference sequence). Trimming left V 0 bases short and J 7 bases short, with 9 bases between. Study-level results: Tumor T cell lymph node origin was a supported hypothesis, not proven.

The sequence derives from a female donor with breast cancer. Some clones in this sample may be carry-over from other donors' samples. Sequencing input: axillary lymph node tissue. The chain couples TRBV3-1 to TRBJ1-1; D is ambiguous. CDR3 loop: CASSQERQGEAFF. CDR3 nucleotide sequence: TGTGCCAGCAGCCAAGAGAGGCAAGGTGAAGCTTTCTTT.